Given below is one T cell receptor beta chain in context. These data belong to a study of blood T cell repertoires in COVID-19. Across the whole study: Whether acute or convalescent, the COVID-19 samples came from the United States, Italy and Spain. Sample material is recorded as cDNA or gDNA derived from T cells, B-cell-depleted T cells, or PBMCs.

Original data processing: Estimation of nucleated cell counts was performed using reference gene primer amplification. Assay used: immunoSEQ multiplex PCR; TCRdb lists only in-frame clones, some missing. V, J and clone size were drawn from that table, and D and trimming were deduced from the DNA. Counted here are more than 100,000 clones, around 87% occurring once; the ten biggest clones make up more than 3.5%. This clonotype was obtained from a woman in her sixties with acute or convalescent COVID-19. The sequenced sample consisted of peripheral blood.

CDR3 sequence: CASSQREGLVGSYNEQFF. CDR3 nucleotides: TGTGCCAGCAGCCAAAGGGAGGGACTAGTAGGGTCCTACAATGAGCAGTTCTTC. V gene TRBV11-2 combines with J gene TRBJ2-1; 8 nucleotides match TRBD2. Trimming removed 5 bases from V and 1 base from J; junction bases left unmatched: 13. In germline, CDR1 is SGHAT, CDR2 FQNNGV. The CDR3 runs 18 residues.